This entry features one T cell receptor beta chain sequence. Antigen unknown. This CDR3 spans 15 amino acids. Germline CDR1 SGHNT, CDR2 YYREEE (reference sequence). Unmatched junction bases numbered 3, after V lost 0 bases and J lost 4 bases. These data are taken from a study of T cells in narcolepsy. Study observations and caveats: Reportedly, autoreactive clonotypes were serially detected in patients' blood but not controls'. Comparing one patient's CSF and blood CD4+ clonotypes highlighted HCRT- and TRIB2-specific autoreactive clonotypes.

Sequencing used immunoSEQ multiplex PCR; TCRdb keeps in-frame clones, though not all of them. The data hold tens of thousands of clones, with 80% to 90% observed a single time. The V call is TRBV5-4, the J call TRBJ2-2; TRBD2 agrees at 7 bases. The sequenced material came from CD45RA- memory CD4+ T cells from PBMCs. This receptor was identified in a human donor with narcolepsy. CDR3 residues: CASSLVAGVTGELFF. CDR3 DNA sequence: TGTGCCAGCAGCTTGGTTGCGGGAGTCACCGGGGAGCTGTTTTTT. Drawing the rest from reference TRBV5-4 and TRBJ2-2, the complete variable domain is ETGVTQSPTHLIKTRGQQVTLRCSSQSGHNTVSWYQQALGQGPQFIFQYYREEENGRGNFPPRFSGLQFPNYSSELNVNALELDDSALYLCASSLVAGVTGELFFGEGSRLTVL.